This T cell receptor beta chain was recovered during a study of tumor-infiltrating lymphocytes in localized non-small cell lung cancer. About this clone: The antigen is unknown.

The CDR3 consists of 14 residues. Between the trimmed V and J ends, which lost 0 bases and 6 bases, there was a span of 12 bases. The germline V gene encodes CDR1 SGHRS and CDR2 YFSETQ. The repertoire was sequenced with immunoSEQ multiplex PCR; TCRdb's copy has only in-frame clones and lacks some. This table has about 23,000 clones, roughly 73% appearing once. Study outcomes and limitations: TCR sequencing covered a subset of patients with enough tissue.

What was sequenced was lung tumor tissue. This clonotype was obtained from a human donor with non-small cell lung cancer. The chain couples TRBV5-1 to TRBJ1-1; D not resolved. The CDR3 is CASSLGTSPAEAFF. The DNA of the CDR3 is TGCGCCAGCAGCTTGGGCACCTCCCCGGCTGAAGCTTTCTTT. Looking up the rest from reference TRBV5-1 and TRBJ1-1 gives the full variable domain: KAGVTQTPRYLIKTRGQQVTLSCSPISGHRSVSWYQQTPGQGLQFLFEYFSETQRNKGNFPGRFSGRQFSNSRSEMNVSTLELGDSALYLCASSLGTSPAEAFFGQGTRLTVV.